Listed below are T cell receptor beta chains from one sample, sequenced in a study of CDR3 diversity in severe acne. MiXCR, run by TCRdb on the PCR reads, gives a single entry per CDR3 protein. The sample includes about 98,000 distinct CDR3 sequences, 51% seen only once; the top ten take roughly 12%. Sequences were obtained from blood. The receptors stem from a male donor with acne. Each CDR3 is given with its conserved first and last residue. D genes are given only for firm matches. Rows give clone size only sometimes, using once, few, many, or a class for an expanded clone.

v_gene	len	abundance	j_gene	d_gene	CDR3nt	CDR3aa
TRBV7-9	13	few	TRBJ1-2	-	TGTGCCAGCAGCTTCGACAGCACCTATGGCTACACCTTC	CASSFDSTYGYTF
TRBV29-1	15	-	TRBJ2-5	TRBD1	TGCAGCGTCGCCGGAACAGGGGGCATTCAAGAGACCCAGTACTTC	CSVAGTGGIQETQYF
TRBV7-9	15	medium-sized	TRBJ2-7	TRBD1	TGTGCCAGCACCCCTCGTGGACAGGGGGCCTACGAGCAGTACTTC	CASTPRGQGAYEQYF
TRBV29-1	15	-	TRBJ2-7	-	TGCAGCGTTGAAGGGGGGCTAGCGGCTCCCTACGAGCAGTACTTC	CSVEGGLAAPYEQYF
TRBV20-1	14	-	TRBJ2-1	TRBD2	TGCAGTGCTAGAACTAGCGGGAGTATGAATGAGCAGTTCTTC	CSARTSGSMNEQFF
TRBV10-2	15	few	TRBJ2-7	-	TGCGCCAGCAGTGAATATGGAGGGACGCTTTACGAGCAGTACTTC	CASSEYGGTLYEQYF
TRBV25-1	15	once	TRBJ1-2	-	TGTGCCAGCAGTGATCTTTCAGGAACTAACTATGGCTACACCTTC	CASSDLSGTNYGYTF
TRBV20-1	15	-	TRBJ2-5	TRBD1	TGCAGTGCCCGCGGCTCCGGGACAGGGGATAAGACCCAGTACTTC	CSARGSGTGDKTQYF
TRBV7-3	17	many	TRBJ2-7	TRBD2	TGTGCCAGCAGCACCGGACTAGCGGGAGGGCAGGCTTACGAGCAGTACTTC	CASSTGLAGGQAYEQYF
TRBV6-1	16	few	TRBJ1-1	-	TGTGCCAGCAGTGAAAGAAGGTTTTGGTCGGGAACTGAAGCTTTCTTT	CASSERRFWSGTEAFF
TRBV7-9	16	-	TRBJ2-1	TRBD2	TGTGCCAGCAGCCCCCCAGGACTAGCGGGAGACAATGAGCAGTTCTTC	CASSPPGLAGDNEQFF
TRBV7-6	17	many	TRBJ2-1	-	TGTGCCAGCAGCTTAGCGGGGTCAGGGTTCGCCTACAATGAGCAGTTCTTC	CASSLAGSGFAYNEQFF
TRBV20-1	17	-	TRBJ2-1	-	TGCAGTGCTAGATCCCCTGGGGGGTTGGGGTCCTACAATGAGCAGTTCTTC	CSARSPGGLGSYNEQFF
TRBV10-3	16	many	TRBJ1-1	TRBD1	TGTGCCATCAGCTCGGGACAGGGGGCCCTGAACACTGAAGCTTTCTTT	CAISSGQGALNTEAFF
TRBV10-2	16	-	TRBJ2-1	TRBD2	TGCGCCAGCAGACAGACTTCGGGACTAGCGGGATTTGAGCAGTTCTTC	CASRQTSGLAGFEQFF
TRBV9	14	many	TRBJ1-2	-	TGTGCCAGCAGCGTAGGGGACCCTAACTATGGCTACACCTTC	CASSVGDPNYGYTF